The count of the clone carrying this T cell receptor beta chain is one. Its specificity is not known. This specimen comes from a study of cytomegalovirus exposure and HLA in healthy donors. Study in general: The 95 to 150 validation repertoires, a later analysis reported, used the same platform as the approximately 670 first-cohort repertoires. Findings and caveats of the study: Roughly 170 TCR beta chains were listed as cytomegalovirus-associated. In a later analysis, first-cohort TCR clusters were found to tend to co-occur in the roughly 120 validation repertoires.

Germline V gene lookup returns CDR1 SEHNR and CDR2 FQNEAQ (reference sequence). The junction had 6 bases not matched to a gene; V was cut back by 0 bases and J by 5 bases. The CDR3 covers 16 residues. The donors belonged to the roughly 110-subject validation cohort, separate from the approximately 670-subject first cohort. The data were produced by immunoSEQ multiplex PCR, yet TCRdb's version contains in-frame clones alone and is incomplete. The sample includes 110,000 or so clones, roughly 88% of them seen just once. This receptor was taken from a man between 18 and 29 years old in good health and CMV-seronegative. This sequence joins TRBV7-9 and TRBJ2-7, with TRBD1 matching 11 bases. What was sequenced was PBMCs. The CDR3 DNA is TGTGCCAGCAGCTTAGCGGGGACAGGGGGTATAAACGAGCAGTACTTC. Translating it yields CASSLAGTGGINEQYF.